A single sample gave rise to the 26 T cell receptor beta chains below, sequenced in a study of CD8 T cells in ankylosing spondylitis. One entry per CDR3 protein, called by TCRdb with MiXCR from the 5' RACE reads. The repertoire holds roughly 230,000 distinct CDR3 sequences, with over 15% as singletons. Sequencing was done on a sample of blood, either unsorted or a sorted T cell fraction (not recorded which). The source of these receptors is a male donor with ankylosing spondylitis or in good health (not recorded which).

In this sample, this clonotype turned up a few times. In nucleotides, the CDR3 is TGTGCCAGCAGTTGGGCTAGCAACTACGAGCAGTACTTC. Translation: CASSWASNYEQYF. The chain uses TRBV12-3 or TRBV12-4 and TRBJ2-7, with a weak D call TRBD2 (5 bases). CDR3 length: 13 residues. V lost 4 bases, J lost 3 bases, and 10 bases lay in between.

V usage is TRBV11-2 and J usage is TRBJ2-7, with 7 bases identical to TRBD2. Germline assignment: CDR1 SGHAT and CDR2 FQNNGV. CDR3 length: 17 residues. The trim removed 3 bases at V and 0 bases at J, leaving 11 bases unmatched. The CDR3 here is CASSFRRERTSSYEQYF. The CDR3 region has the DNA TGTGCCAGCAGCTTTAGGCGGGAGCGTACTAGCTCCTACGAGCAGTACTTC. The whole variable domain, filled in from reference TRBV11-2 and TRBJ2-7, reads EAGVAQSPRYKIIEKRQSVAFWCNPISGHATLYWYQQILGQGPKLLIQFQNNGVVDDSQLPKDRFSAERLKGVDSTLKIQPAKLEDSAVYLCASSFRRERTSSYEQYFGPGTRLTVT.

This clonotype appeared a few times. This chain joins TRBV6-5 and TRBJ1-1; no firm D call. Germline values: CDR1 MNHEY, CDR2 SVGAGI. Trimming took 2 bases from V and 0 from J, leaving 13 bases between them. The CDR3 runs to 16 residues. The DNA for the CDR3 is TGTGCCAGCAGTTACGCGGTAGAAGACATGAACACTGAAGCTTTCTTT. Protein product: CASSYAVEDMNTEAFF.

The CDR3 loop reads CASSITAPYEQYF. For the CDR3, the DNA is TGTGCCAGCAGCATAACGGCCCCCTACGAGCAGTACTTC. V and J are TRBV12-3 or TRBV12-4 and TRBJ2-7; unclear D gene. Deletions cut 6 bases from V and 2 bases from J, with 11 bases between. The CDR3 covers 13 residues.

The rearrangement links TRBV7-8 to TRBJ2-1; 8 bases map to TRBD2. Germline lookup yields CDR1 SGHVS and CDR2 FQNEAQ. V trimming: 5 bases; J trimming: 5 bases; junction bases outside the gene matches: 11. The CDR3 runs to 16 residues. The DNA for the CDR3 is TGTGCCAGCAGCCTCTGGACTAGCTCCCCTAACAATGAGCAGTTCTTC. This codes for CASSLWTSSPNNEQFF.

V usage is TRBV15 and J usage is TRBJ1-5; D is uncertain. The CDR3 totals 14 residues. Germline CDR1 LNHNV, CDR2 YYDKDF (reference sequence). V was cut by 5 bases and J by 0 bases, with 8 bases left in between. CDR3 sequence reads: CATSEPYSNQPQHF. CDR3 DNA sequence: TGTGCCACCAGCGAACCTTATAGCAATCAGCCCCAGCATTTT.

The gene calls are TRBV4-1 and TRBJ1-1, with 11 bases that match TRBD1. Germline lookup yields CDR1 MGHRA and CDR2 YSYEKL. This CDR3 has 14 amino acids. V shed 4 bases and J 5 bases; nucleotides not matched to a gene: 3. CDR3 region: CASSLDRGLTEAFF. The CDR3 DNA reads TGCGCCAGCAGCCTGGACAGGGGGCTTACTGAAGCTTTCTTT.

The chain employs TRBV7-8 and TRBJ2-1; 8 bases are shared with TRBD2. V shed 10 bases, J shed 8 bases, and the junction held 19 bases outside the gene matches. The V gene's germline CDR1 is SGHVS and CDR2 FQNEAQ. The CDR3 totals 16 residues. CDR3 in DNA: TGTGCCACGGACACTGGGGTGGCGGGAGGAATCGATGAGCAGTTCTTC. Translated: CATDTGVAGGIDEQFF.

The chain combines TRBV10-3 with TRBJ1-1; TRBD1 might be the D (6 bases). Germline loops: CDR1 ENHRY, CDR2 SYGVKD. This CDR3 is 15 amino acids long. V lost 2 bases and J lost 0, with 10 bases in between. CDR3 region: CAISEPQGMNTEAFF. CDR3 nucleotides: TGTGCCATCAGTGAGCCACAGGGAATGAACACTGAAGCTTTCTTT.

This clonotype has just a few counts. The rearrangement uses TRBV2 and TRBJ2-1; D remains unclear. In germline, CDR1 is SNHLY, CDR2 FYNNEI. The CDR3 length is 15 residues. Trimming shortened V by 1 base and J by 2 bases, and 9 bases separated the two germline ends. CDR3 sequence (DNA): TGTGCCAGCAGTGAAGAGGGAAGGACCTACAATGAGCAGTTCTTC. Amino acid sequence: CASSEEGRTYNEQFF. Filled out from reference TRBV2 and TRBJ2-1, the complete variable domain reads EPEVTQTPSHQVTQMGQEVILRCVPISNHLYFYWYRQILGQKVEFLVSFYNNEISEKSEIFDDQFSVERPDGSNFTLKIRSTKLEDSAMYFCASSEEGRTYNEQFFGPGTRLTVL.

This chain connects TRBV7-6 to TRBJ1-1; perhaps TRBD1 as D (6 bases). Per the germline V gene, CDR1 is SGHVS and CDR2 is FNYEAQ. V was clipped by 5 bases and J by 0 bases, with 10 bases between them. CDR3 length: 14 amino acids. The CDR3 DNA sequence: TGTGCCAGCAGCCCGGGGGCGTTGAACACTGAAGCTTTCTTT. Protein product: CASSPGALNTEAFF.

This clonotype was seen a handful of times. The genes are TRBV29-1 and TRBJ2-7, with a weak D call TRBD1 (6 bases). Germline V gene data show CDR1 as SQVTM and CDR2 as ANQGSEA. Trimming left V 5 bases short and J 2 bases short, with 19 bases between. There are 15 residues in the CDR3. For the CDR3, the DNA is TGCAGCGTTTACTCCGCCGGGACATCAACCTACGAGCAGTACTTC. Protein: CSVYSAGTSTYEQYF.

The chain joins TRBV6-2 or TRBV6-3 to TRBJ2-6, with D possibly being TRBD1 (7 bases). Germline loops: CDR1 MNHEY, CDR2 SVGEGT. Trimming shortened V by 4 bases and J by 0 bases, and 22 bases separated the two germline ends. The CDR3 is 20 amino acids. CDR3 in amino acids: CASSWDPRGTDYSGANVLTF. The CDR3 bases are TGTGCCAGCAGTTGGGACCCCCGCGGGACAGATTACTCTGGGGCCAACGTCCTGACTTTC.

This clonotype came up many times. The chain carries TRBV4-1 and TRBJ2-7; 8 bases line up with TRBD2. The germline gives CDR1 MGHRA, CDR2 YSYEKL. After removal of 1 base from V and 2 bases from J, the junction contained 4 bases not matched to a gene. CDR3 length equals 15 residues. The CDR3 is CASSQGTSKTYEQYF. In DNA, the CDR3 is TGCGCCAGCAGCCAAGGGACTAGCAAGACCTACGAGCAGTACTTC.

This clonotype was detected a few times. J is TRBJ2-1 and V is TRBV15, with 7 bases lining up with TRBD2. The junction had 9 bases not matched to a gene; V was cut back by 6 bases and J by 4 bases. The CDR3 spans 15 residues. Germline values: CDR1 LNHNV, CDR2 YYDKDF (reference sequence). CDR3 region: CATRSRLAAYNEQFF. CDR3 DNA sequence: TGTGCCACCAGAAGCCGACTAGCAGCTTACAATGAGCAGTTCTTC.

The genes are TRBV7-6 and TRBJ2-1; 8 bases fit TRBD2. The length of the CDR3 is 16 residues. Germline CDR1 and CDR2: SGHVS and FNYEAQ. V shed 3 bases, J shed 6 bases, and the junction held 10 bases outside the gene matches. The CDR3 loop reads CASSFSAGVGGNEQFF. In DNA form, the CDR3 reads TGTGCCAGCAGCTTTTCAGCGGGAGTGGGGGGCAATGAGCAGTTCTTC. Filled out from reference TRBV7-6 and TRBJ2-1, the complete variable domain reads GAGVSQSPRYKVTKRGQDVALRCDPISGHVSLYWYRQALGQGPEFLTYFNYEAQQDKSGLPNDRFSAERPEGSISTLTIQRTEQRDSAMYRCASSFSAGVGGNEQFFGPGTRLTVL.

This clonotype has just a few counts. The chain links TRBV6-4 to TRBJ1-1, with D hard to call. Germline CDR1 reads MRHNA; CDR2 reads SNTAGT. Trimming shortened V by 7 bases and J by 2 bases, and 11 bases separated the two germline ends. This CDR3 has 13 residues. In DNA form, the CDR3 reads TGTGCCAGCACCAGCGGTGAAAACACTGAAGCTTTCTTT. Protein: CASTSGENTEAFF.

The CDR3, as DNA: TGTGCCAGTAGTACTAGCGGGAGCCGGGAGCAGTTCTTC. It specifies CASSTSGSREQFF. This rearrangement joins TRBV19 to TRBJ2-1; 10 positions agree with TRBD2. Germline V gives CDR1 LNHDA, CDR2 SQIVND (reference sequence). Trimming removed 4 bases from V and 10 bases from J; junction bases left unmatched: 4. This CDR3 contains 13 residues.

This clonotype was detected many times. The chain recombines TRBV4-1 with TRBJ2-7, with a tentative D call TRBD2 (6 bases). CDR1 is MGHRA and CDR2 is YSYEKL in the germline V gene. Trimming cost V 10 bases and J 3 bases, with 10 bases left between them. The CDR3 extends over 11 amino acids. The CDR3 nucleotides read TGCGCCACTAGCGCGGGCTACGAGCAGTACTTC. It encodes CATSAGYEQYF.

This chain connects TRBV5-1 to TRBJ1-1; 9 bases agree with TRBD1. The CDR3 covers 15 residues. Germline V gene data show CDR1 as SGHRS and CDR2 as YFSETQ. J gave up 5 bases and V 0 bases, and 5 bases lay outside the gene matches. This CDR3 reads CASSLGGQGLTEAFF. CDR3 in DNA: TGCGCCAGCAGCTTGGGGGGACAGGGTTTGACTGAAGCTTTCTTT.

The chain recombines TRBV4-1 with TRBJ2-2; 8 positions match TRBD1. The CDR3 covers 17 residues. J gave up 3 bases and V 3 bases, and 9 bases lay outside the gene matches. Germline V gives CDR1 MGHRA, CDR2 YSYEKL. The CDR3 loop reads CASSQDSAGGHTGELFF. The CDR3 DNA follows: TGCGCCAGCAGCCAGGACTCCGCAGGGGGCCACACCGGGGAGCTGTTTTTT.

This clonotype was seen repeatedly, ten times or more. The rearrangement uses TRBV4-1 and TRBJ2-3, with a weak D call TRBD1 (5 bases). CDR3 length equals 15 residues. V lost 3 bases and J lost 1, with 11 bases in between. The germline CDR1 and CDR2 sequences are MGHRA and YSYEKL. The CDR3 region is CASSQVLGGTDTQYF. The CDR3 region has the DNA TGCGCCAGCAGCCAGGTGCTAGGGGGCACAGATACGCAGTATTTT.

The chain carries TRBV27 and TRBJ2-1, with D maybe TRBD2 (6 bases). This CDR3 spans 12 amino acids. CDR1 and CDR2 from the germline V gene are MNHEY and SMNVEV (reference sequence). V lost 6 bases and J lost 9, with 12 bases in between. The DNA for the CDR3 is TGTGCCAGCAGCCTTATGGGAGGTGAGCAGTTCTTC. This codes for CASSLMGGEQFF.

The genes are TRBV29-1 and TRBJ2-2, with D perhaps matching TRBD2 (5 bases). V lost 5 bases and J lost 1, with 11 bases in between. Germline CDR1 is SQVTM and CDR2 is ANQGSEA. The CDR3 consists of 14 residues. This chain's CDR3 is CSVFGELNTGELFF. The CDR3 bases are TGCAGCGTTTTCGGGGAACTGAACACCGGGGAGCTGTTTTTT.

The CDR3 DNA sequence: TGCGCCAGCAGCCCGGTTGAGGACGTAACCCTACCCCTTTACGAGCAGTACTTC. Its translation: CASSPVEDVTLPLYEQYF. The chain has TRBV5-1 and TRBJ2-7; D remains ambiguous. This CDR3 is built from 18 residues. V shed 4 bases and J shed 4 bases, with 27 bases lying between them. Germline V gene sequence: CDR1 SGHRS, CDR2 YFSETQ.

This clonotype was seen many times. The CDR3 sequence is CASSNTGTTRTDTQYF. The CDR3 DNA reads as TGTGCCAGCAGCAACACCGGGACTACGCGCACAGATACGCAGTATTTT. This rearrangement joins TRBV27 to TRBJ2-3; 7 bases map to TRBD2. CDR3 length: 16 amino acids. Germline-derived CDR1 and CDR2 are MNHEY and SMNVEV (reference sequence). V was pared by 6 bases and J by 1 base, with 10 bases of the junction left unmatched.